Below are 18 T cell receptor beta chains sequenced from a single sample in a study of T cell responses to AZD1222 COVID-19 vaccine. The table came from immunoSEQ multiplex PCR; TCRdb's copy has only in-frame clones and leaves some out. Of around 100,000 clones listed, 90% are singletons. The source material was peripheral blood, sampled on day 0 of AZD1222 vaccination. These receptors were taken from an adult in good health.

This sequence joins TRBV19 and TRBJ2-5; 15 bases match TRBD2. With 3 bases clipped from V and 5 bases from J, the junction kept 4 bases outside the gene matches. CDR1 is LNHDA and CDR2 is SQIVND in the germline V gene (reference sequence). The CDR3 has 16 amino acids. CDR3: CASSMGTSGGLETQYF. The CDR3 nucleotides read TGTGCCAGTAGTATGGGGACTAGCGGGGGGTTGGAGACCCAGTACTTC. Combining the CDR3 with reference TRBV19 and TRBJ2-5 gives the whole variable domain DGGITQSPKYLFRKEGQNVTLSCEQNLNHDAMYWYRQDPGQGLRLIYYSQIVNDFQKGDIAEGYSVSREKKESFPLTVTSAQKNPTAFYLCASSMGTSGGLETQYFGPGTRLLVL.

The chain joins TRBV29-1 to TRBJ1-2, with 8 bases matching TRBD1. From germline, CDR1 is SQVTM and CDR2 ANQGSEA. The CDR3 spans 13 residues. The V and J ends lost 7 bases and 7 bases, in that order; junction bases with no gene match: 11. The CDR3 sequence is CSAQPGQGRGYTF. The CDR3 DNA sequence: TGCAGCGCTCAACCTGGACAGGGACGTGGCTACACCTTC.

The table lists this clone with a few counts. V gene TRBV27 combines with J gene TRBJ2-3; maybe TRBD1 (6 bases). CDR1 is MNHEY, CDR2 SMNVEV, per germline (reference sequence). V lost 5 bases to trimming and J lost 4 bases, with 16 bases between them. The CDR3 length is 15 residues. The DNA of the CDR3 is TGTGCCAGCAGTCTGAGACAGGTAGTTGCAGATACGCAGTATTTT. It yields the protein CASSLRQVVADTQYF.

The rearrangement links TRBV9 to TRBJ1-2; 9 bases are a match to TRBD1. Unmatched junction bases numbered 8, after V lost 6 bases and J lost 5 bases. The CDR3 extends over 14 amino acids. The germline gives CDR1 SGDLS, CDR2 YYNGEE. CDR3 nucleotide sequence: TGTGCCAGCACTTTAGAGGGACAGGGATATGGCTACACCTTC. Residues: CASTLEGQGYGYTF.

The chain recombines TRBV2 with TRBJ1-2, with 9 bases aligning to TRBD1. The CDR3 contains 13 residues. The trim removed 3 bases at V and 6 bases at J, leaving 2 bases unmatched. Germline assignment: CDR1 SNHLY and CDR2 FYNNEI. The CDR3 DNA is TGTGCCAGCAGTGATTACAGGGGGCATGGCTACACCTTC. It yields the protein CASSDYRGHGYTF.

This chain joins TRBV7-2 and TRBJ2-7; possibly TRBD1 for D (6 bases). This CDR3 has 15 amino acids. The germline CDR1 and CDR2 sequences are SGHTA and FQGNSA. V lost 3 bases and J lost 2, with 14 bases in between. CDR3: CASSFHREHTYEQYF. CDR3 sequence (DNA): TGTGCCAGCAGCTTCCACAGGGAACATACCTACGAGCAGTACTTC.

The chain employs TRBV2 and TRBJ1-2; D is unclear. V was shortened by 5 bases and J by 7 bases, with 8 bases between the two germline ends. Per germline, CDR1 SNHLY and CDR2 FYNNEI. The CDR3 consists of 11 residues. DNA of the CDR3: TGTGCCAGCAGTCGGCAGTCTGGCTACACCTTC. It yields the protein CASSRQSGYTF.

With regard to this clone: One junction end disagrees with the germline gene, perhaps due to a read error. The V and J genes are TRBV7-7 and TRBJ2-1; 7 positions match TRBD2. Germline V gives CDR1 SSHAT, CDR2 FNYEAQ (reference sequence). The CDR3 sequence is 12 residues long. The CDR3: CASSPGGNEQFF. CDR3 coding DNA: TGTGCTAGCAGCCCCGGGGGGAATGAGCAGTTCTTC.

This clone was detected once. V and J are TRBV9 and TRBJ1-4, with D possibly matching TRBD1 (6 bases). The germline gives CDR1 SGDLS, CDR2 YYNGEE. V lost 4 bases, J lost 8 bases, and 27 bases lay in between. This CDR3 has 18 residues. This CDR3 is CASSPTTGTSYTQEKLFF. The CDR3 DNA follows: TGTGCCAGCAGCCCAACAACCGGGACAAGCTATACCCAGGAAAAACTGTTTTTT.

The CDR3 nucleotides read TGTGCCAGCAGCCCGGGGACACCGAACTATGGCTACACCTTC. Protein: CASSPGTPNYGYTF. The chain links TRBV5-4 to TRBJ1-2; the D gene is possibly TRBD1 (6 bases). The V end was cut by 4 bases, the J end by 2 bases, with 12 bases between. Germline V gives CDR1 SGHNT, CDR2 YYREEE (reference sequence). This CDR3 is built from 14 residues.

This sequence joins TRBV6-1 and TRBJ2-7; D not certain. The germline V gene has CDR1 MNHNS and CDR2 SASEGT. The CDR3 has 16 residues. The germline V and J ends were trimmed by 0 bases and 3 bases, with 15 bases remaining between them. CDR3 residues: CASSEAYTDIVYEQYF. The CDR3 DNA is TGTGCCAGCAGTGAAGCATACACAGACATCGTCTACGAGCAGTACTTC.

The chain joins TRBV27 to TRBJ1-4, with 9 bases lining up with TRBD1. CDR3 size: 17 residues. V gave up 4 bases and J gave up 3 bases; unmatched junction bases: 9. Germline loops: CDR1 MNHEY, CDR2 SMNVEV (reference sequence). DNA for the CDR3: TGTGCCAGCAGTTCGGACAGGGGATATCGGGCTAATGAAAAACTGTTTTTT. This encodes CASSSDRGYRANEKLFF.

The CDR3 DNA follows: TGTGCCAGTAGTTTAGGGACAAGAAGTAATTCACCCCTCCACTTT. Encoded protein: CASSLGTRSNSPLHF. The chain links TRBV19 to TRBJ1-6; D is perhaps TRBD1 (6 bases). The CDR3 spans 15 residues. Germline V gives CDR1 LNHDA, CDR2 SQIVND (reference sequence). V dropped 5 bases and J dropped 6 bases, with 14 bases sitting between them.

The gene calls are TRBV6-5 and TRBJ2-7; 10 positions agree with TRBD2. The V segment lost 4 bases and the J segment 2 bases; nucleotides outside the gene matches: 8. CDR1 is MNHEY and CDR2 is SVGAGI in the germline V gene. This CDR3 is 16 amino acids long. The CDR3 coding sequence is TGTGCCAGCAGTTTCCTGGGGAGCGGGGGGGCCTACGAGCAGTACTTC. Amino acid sequence: CASSFLGSGGAYEQYF.

The rearrangement uses TRBV10-3 and TRBJ1-2; 9 bases line up with TRBD1. The CDR3 is 11 amino acids. Germline-derived CDR1 and CDR2 are ENHRY and SYGVKD. J lost 14 bases, V lost 2 bases, and 3 bases had no gene match. The CDR3 bases are TGTGCCATCAGTGAGGACAGGGGGTATACCTTC. It yields the protein CAISEDRGYTF.

In this sample, this clone turned up a few times. This sequence joins TRBV7-2 and TRBJ2-5; D is unresolved. Per the germline V gene, CDR1 is SGHTA and CDR2 is FQGNSA. The CDR3 length is 11 residues. The germline V and J ends were trimmed by 3 bases and 5 bases, with 4 bases remaining between them. CDR3 sequence reads: CASSFLETQYF. CDR3 DNA sequence: TGTGCCAGCAGCTTTCTCGAGACCCAGTACTTC.

V and J are TRBV19 and TRBJ1-5, with D unresolved. The CDR3 sequence is 17 residues long. Germline CDR1 and CDR2: LNHDA and SQIVND (reference sequence). Between the trimmed V and J ends, which lost 1 base and 2 bases, there was a span of 15 bases. The CDR3: CASSIGLGIRGNQPQHF. The CDR3 region has the DNA TGTGCCAGTAGTATAGGGCTTGGGATTAGGGGCAATCAGCCCCAGCATTTT.

CDR3 sequence: CASSFSNSYNSPLHF. CDR3 bases: TGTGCCAGCAGCTTTTCTAACTCCTATAATTCACCCCTCCACTTT. V is TRBV11-2 and J is TRBJ1-6; no firm D call. Trimming left V 3 bases short and J 0 bases short, with 6 bases between. The CDR3 covers 15 residues. Germline CDR1 SGHAT, CDR2 FQNNGV.